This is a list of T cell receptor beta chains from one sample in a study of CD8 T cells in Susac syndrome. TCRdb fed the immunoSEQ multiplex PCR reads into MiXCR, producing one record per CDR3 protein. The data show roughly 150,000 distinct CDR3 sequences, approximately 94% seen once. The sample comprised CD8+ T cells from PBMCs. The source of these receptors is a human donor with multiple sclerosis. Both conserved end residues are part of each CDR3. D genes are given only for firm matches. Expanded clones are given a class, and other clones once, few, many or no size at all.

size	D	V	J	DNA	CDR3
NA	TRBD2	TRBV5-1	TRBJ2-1	TGCGCCAGCAGCTTACAACTAGCGGGGGTCTCCTACAATGAGCAGTTCTTC	CASSLQLAGVSYNEQFF
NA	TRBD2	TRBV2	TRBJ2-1	TGTGCCAGCAGCCTAGCGGGCCGCAATGAGCAGTTCTTC	CASSLAGRNEQFF
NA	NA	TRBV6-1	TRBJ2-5	TGTGCCAGCATCGGGGGAGAAGAGACCCAGTACTTC	CASIGGEETQYF
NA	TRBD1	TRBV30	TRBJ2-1	TGTGCCTGGAAGGACAGGGGGTACAATGAGCAGTTCTTC	CAWKDRGYNEQFF
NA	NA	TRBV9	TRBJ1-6	TGTGCCAGCAGCGCTAGTTCGGTTAATTCACCCCTCCACTTT	CASSASSVNSPLHF
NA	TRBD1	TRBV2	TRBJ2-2	TGTGCCAGCAGGATAGGACAGGGGGCGACCGGGGAGCTGTTTTTT	CASRIGQGATGELFF
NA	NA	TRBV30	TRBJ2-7	TGTGCCTGGAGAGGGAAAGCCTACTACGAGCAGTACTTC	CAWRGKAYYEQYF
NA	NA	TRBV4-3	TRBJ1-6	TGCGCCAGCAGCCCGGGCCCGACAGATGGATTGTCACCCCTCCACTTT	CASSPGPTDGLSPLHF
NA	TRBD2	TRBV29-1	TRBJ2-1	TGCAGCGTCAGCGGGGGGGCCGGCAATGAGCAGTTCTTC	CSVSGGAGNEQFF
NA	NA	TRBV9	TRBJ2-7	TGTGCCAGCAGCTCCCCGGCCCAGGGCCACGAGCAGTACTTC	CASSSPAQGHEQYF
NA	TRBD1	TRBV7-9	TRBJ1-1	TGTGCCAGCAGCACTCATTCAGGGGGGCTCACTGAAGCTTTCTTT	CASSTHSGGLTEAFF
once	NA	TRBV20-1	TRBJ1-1	TGCAGTGCTCTGGACGGTTTGAACACTGAAGCTTTCTTT	CSALDGLNTEAFF
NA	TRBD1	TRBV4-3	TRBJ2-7	TGCGCCAGCAGCCAAGATGAAGGGACAGGGTACGAGCAGTACTTC	CASSQDEGTGYEQYF
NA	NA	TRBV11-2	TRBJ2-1	TGTGCCAGCAGCTTCGCTCCCAGGGAACGTTTACGGGTTCCGTTCTTC	CASSFAPRERLRVPFF
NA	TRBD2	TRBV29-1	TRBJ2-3	TGCAGCCTTACTAGCGGGGGGAGCACAGATACGCAGTATTTT	CSLTSGGSTDTQYF
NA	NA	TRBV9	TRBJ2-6	TGTGCCAGCAGCGTAGCTAGTAATTACAGTAACTCTGGGGCCAACGTCCTGACTTTC	CASSVASNYSNSGANVLTF
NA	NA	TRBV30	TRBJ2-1	TGTGCCTGGAGTTCAGGATACAATGAGCAGTTCTTC	CAWSSGYNEQFF
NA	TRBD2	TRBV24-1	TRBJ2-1	TGTGCCACCCAGAGACTAGCGGGGGGTGTTAATGAGCAGTTCTTC	CATQRLAGGVNEQFF
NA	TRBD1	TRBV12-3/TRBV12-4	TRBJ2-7	TGTGCCAGCAGTTTAACGGGACAGGGGAGAGGGTACGAGCAGTACTTC	CASSLTGQGRGYEQYF
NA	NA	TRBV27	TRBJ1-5	TGTGCCAGCAGCGAGCTTTATAGCAATCAGCCCCAGCATTTT	CASSELYSNQPQHF
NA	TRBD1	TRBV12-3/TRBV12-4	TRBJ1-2	TGTGCCAGCAGTTACGGGACAGTCCGCTATGGCTATACCTTC	CASSYGTVRYGYTF
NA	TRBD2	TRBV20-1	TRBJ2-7	TGCAGTGCTAGAGGCGTGGCGGGGGGCACCTACGAGCAGTACTTC	CSARGVAGGTYEQYF
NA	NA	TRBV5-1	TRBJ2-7	TGCGCCAGCAGCCCCTCCAGCAACGAGCAGTACTTC	CASSPSSNEQYF
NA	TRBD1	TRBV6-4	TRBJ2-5	TGTGCCAGCAGGGATGGGACAGCGAGTTCCCAAGAGACCCAGTACTTC	CASRDGTASSQETQYF
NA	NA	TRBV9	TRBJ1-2	TGTGCCAGCACCCCGGGACCTGCCTATGGCTACACCTTC	CASTPGPAYGYTF
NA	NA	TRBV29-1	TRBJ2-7	TGCAGCGTTGAAATGCAGAGAATACCCTACGAGCAGTACTTC	CSVEMQRIPYEQYF
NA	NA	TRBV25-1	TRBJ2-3	TGTGCCAGCAGTGAAAAAAGGATAGATACGCAGTATTTT	CASSEKRIDTQYF
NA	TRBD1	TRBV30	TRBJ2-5	TGTGCCTGGAGTGGACGAAAGACAGGGTTAAGGGAGACCCAGTACTTC	CAWSGRKTGLRETQYF
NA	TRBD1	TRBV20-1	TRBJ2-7	TGCAGTGCGGCCCCCCGGGACAGTTCCTACGAGCAGTACTTC	CSAAPRDSSYEQYF
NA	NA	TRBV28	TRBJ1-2	TGTGCCAGCAGTGATACCGGGACCCTTCCACCATTC	CASSDTGTLPPF
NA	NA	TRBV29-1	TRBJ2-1	TGCAGCGTTGCTGGCAATGAGCAGTTCTTC	CSVAGNEQFF
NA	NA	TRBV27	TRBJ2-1	TGTGCCAGCAGTTTGGGTCAAAACAATGAGCAGTTCTTC	CASSLGQNNEQFF
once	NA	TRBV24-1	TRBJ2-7	TGTGCCACCAGTGATTGGGCCACAGGATCCTACGAGCAGTACTTC	CATSDWATGSYEQYF
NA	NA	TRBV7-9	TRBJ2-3	TGTGCCAGCAGCTTAATGGACCGGAGCACAGATACGCAGTATTTT	CASSLMDRSTDTQYF
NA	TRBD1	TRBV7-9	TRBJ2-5	TGTGCCAGCAGTTTTAGGGACAGGGGTGGAGAGACCCAGTACTTC	CASSFRDRGGETQYF
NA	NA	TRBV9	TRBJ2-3	TGTGCCAGCAGCGCCGCAGGGGGCACAGATACGCAGTATTTT	CASSAAGGTDTQYF
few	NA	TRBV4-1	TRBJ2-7	TGCGCCAGCAGCCACTACCAGGGTAACGAGCAGTACTTC	CASSHYQGNEQYF
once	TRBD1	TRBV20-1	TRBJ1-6	TGCAGTGCTAGAGATAGGGAGACAGGGAGGAATTCACCCCTCCACTTT	CSARDRETGRNSPLHF
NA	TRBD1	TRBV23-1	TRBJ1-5	TGCGCCAGTGGGGACAGACGAGCTTTTAGCAATCAGCCCCAGCATTTT	CASGDRRAFSNQPQHF
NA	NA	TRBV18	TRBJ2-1	TGTGCCAGCTCACCAAGGACAGAGGTGAATGAGCAGTTCTTC	CASSPRTEVNEQFF
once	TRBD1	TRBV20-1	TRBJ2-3	TGCAGTGCTAGGGGGGACAGCCAAAAGGGAGATACGCAGTATTTT	CSARGDSQKGDTQYF
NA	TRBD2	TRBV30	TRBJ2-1	TGTGCCGGGCTAGCGGGGAGCAATGAGCAGTTCTTC	CAGLAGSNEQFF
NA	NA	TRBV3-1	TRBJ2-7	TGTGCCAGCAGCCAAGGGCCGGGAGACGACGAGCAGTACTTC	CASSQGPGDDEQYF
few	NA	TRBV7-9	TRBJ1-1	TGTGCCAGCAGCCCTAAGAACACTGAAGCTTTCTTT	CASSPKNTEAFF
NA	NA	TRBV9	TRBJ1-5	TGTGCCAGCAGCGAGGGGGGTGACAATCAGCCCCAGCATTTT	CASSEGGDNQPQHF
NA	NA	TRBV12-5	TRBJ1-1	TGTGCTAGTGGCCTCGGGACGGCGAACACTGAAGCTTTCTTT	CASGLGTANTEAFF
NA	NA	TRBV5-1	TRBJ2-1	TGCGCCAGCAGCTCCTATGGGGAGCAGTTCTTC	CASSSYGEQFF
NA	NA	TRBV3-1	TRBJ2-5	TGTGCCAGCAGCCAAGACCGACGCCGGGAGTGGACCCAGTACTTC	CASSQDRRREWTQYF
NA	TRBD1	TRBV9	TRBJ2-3	TGTGCCAGCAGCTTACAGACAGGGGATACGCAGTATTTT	CASSLQTGDTQYF
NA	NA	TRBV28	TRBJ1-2	TGTGCCAGCAGTTTATCCCCAGGGATGAGGGGCTACACCTTC	CASSLSPGMRGYTF
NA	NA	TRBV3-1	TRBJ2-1	TGTGCCAGCAGCCAAGTTCCCCCACGGCAAAGAAAGAATGAGCAGTTCTTC	CASSQVPPRQRKNEQFF
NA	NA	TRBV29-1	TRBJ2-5	TGCAGCGTAGATCACGAGAACCAAGAGACCCAGTACTTC	CSVDHENQETQYF
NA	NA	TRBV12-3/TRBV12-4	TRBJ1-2	TGTGCCAGCACCCCGGTTCAGGGTTCTGTCGGGACCTTC	CASTPVQGSVGTF
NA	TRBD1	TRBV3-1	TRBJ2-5	TGTGCCAGCAGCTTCGCGGTAGGGACAGAGCAAGAGACCCAGTACTTC	CASSFAVGTEQETQYF
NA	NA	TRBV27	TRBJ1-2	TGTGCCAGCAGCCCCGGGGGCCGATCTGGAGGCTGCACCTTC	CASSPGGRSGGCTF
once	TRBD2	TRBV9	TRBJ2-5	TGTGCCAGCGCAGAGCCGGGACTACAAGAGACCCAGTACTTC	CASAEPGLQETQYF
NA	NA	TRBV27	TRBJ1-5	TGTGCCAGCAGTTTGACAGCGGTTCAGCCCCAGCATTTT	CASSLTAVQPQHF
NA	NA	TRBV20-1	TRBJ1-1	TGCAGGACCAGAACAGCGGGCACTGAAGCTTTCTTT	CRTRTAGTEAFF